A selection of T cell receptor beta chains follows, all from one sample in a study of T-cell memory formation after mild COVID-19. Each CDR3 protein gets one entry after TCRdb re-called the 5' RACE reads with MiXCR. Of hundreds of thousands of distinct CDR3 sequences listed, 17% were seen once; the top ten hold around 7.8%. The specimen sequenced was PBMCs or a T cell subset sorted from them (not recorded which). The source is an adult woman who had mild COVID-19 (a few samples of this study predate the infection). Cell type and time point are not known. Each CDR3 is given with its conserved first and last residue. Fields, in order: J gene, D gene, clone size, V gene, CDR3 DNA, CDR3 protein. D genes are given only for firm matches. Size values are once, few and many counts, or a class for expanded clones, and some rows have none.

J gene: TRBJ1-1; D gene: .; clone size: few; V gene: TRBV9; CDR3 DNA: TGTGCCAGCAGCGTAGCTCCGCGGGGAGAGACTGAAGCTTTCTTT; CDR3 protein: CASSVAPRGETEAFF
J gene: TRBJ2-1; D gene: .; clone size: .; V gene: TRBV21-1; CDR3 DNA: TGTGCCAGCAGCTCGCGACAGGGGGCTAGCGGGAGAGCTAGCAATGAGCAGTTCTTC; CDR3 protein: CASSSRQGASGRASNEQFF
J gene: TRBJ2-1; D gene: .; clone size: many; V gene: TRBV9; CDR3 DNA: TGTGCCAGCAGCGTAGGCCCGGACAATGAGCAGTTCTTC; CDR3 protein: CASSVGPDNEQFF
J gene: TRBJ1-1; D gene: .; clone size: .; V gene: TRBV2; CDR3 DNA: TGTGCCAGCAGTGAATCGGGGGCGAACACTGAAGCTTTCTTT; CDR3 protein: CASSESGANTEAFF
J gene: TRBJ2-7; D gene: .; clone size: .; V gene: TRBV20-1; CDR3 DNA: TGCAGTGCTAGAGATCTCCGGGCCTACGAGCAGTACTTC; CDR3 protein: CSARDLRAYEQYF
J gene: TRBJ1-5; D gene: .; clone size: .; V gene: TRBV12-3/TRBV12-4; CDR3 DNA: TGTGCCAGCAGTTTCCAAGGGGTGGATCAGCCCCAGCATTTT; CDR3 protein: CASSFQGVDQPQHF
J gene: TRBJ2-1; D gene: TRBD2; clone size: .; V gene: TRBV24-1; CDR3 DNA: TGTGCCACCAGTGAACCGACTAGCGGGGGGGCCACCTACAATGAGCAGTTCTTC; CDR3 protein: CATSEPTSGGATYNEQFF
J gene: TRBJ1-1; D gene: .; clone size: few; V gene: TRBV19; CDR3 DNA: TGTGCCAGTAGATATAGCAACACTGAAGCTTTCTTT; CDR3 protein: CASRYSNTEAFF
J gene: TRBJ2-1; D gene: TRBD2; clone size: .; V gene: TRBV20-1; CDR3 DNA: TGCAGTGCTACACTAGCGGGAGGGGGGCGGCAGTTCTTC; CDR3 protein: CSATLAGGGRQFF
J gene: TRBJ2-1; D gene: .; clone size: .; V gene: TRBV28; CDR3 DNA: TGTGCCAGCAGTTTACCCCGCTACAATGAGCAGTTCTTC; CDR3 protein: CASSLPRYNEQFF
J gene: TRBJ2-5; D gene: .; clone size: few; V gene: TRBV11-2; CDR3 DNA: TGTGCCAGCAGCCGGGGGTGGGCAGGGGAGAAGACCCAGTACTTC; CDR3 protein: CASSRGWAGEKTQYF
J gene: TRBJ2-7; D gene: TRBD1; clone size: .; V gene: TRBV20-1; CDR3 DNA: TGCAGTGCTTACCCAGACAGGGGAGCCTACGAGCAGTACTTC; CDR3 protein: CSAYPDRGAYEQYF
J gene: TRBJ2-4; D gene: .; clone size: .; V gene: TRBV7-8; CDR3 DNA: TGTGCCAGCAGTCCATCTTCCAGCCTAGCCAAAAACATTCAGTACTTC; CDR3 protein: CASSPSSSLAKNIQYF
J gene: TRBJ2-1; D gene: .; clone size: few; V gene: TRBV20-1; CDR3 DNA: TGCAGTGCTTTTGCAGTGGACCGACGGTACAATGAGCAGTTCTTC; CDR3 protein: CSAFAVDRRYNEQFF
J gene: TRBJ2-5; D gene: TRBD2; clone size: .; V gene: TRBV7-2; CDR3 DNA: TGTGCCAGCAGCTTAGCAGGGCGACTAGCCCAAGAGACCCAGTACTTC; CDR3 protein: CASSLAGRLAQETQYF
J gene: TRBJ1-2; D gene: .; clone size: once; V gene: TRBV20-1; CDR3 DNA: TGCAGTCCCCGACGGAACTATGGCTACACCTTC; CDR3 protein: CSPRRNYGYTF
J gene: TRBJ2-7; D gene: .; clone size: .; V gene: TRBV2; CDR3 DNA: TGTGCCAGCAGTGATCTGGGGCGAGGAGTCCACGAGCAGTACTTC; CDR3 protein: CASSDLGRGVHEQYF
J gene: TRBJ2-2; D gene: TRBD1; clone size: .; V gene: TRBV15; CDR3 DNA: TGTGCCACCAGCAGCCAGGGGGCAGGCACCGGGGAGCTGTTTTTT; CDR3 protein: CATSSQGAGTGELFF
J gene: TRBJ1-1; D gene: TRBD1; clone size: few; V gene: TRBV3-1; CDR3 DNA: TGTGCCAGCAGCCGCGGACAGGGGATCACTGAAGCTTTCTTT; CDR3 protein: CASSRGQGITEAFF
J gene: TRBJ1-1; D gene: .; clone size: many; V gene: TRBV20-1; CDR3 DNA: TGCAGTGCTCAACTTATGAACACTGAAGCTTTCTTT; CDR3 protein: CSAQLMNTEAFF
J gene: TRBJ2-3; D gene: TRBD2; clone size: many; V gene: TRBV7-2; CDR3 DNA: TGTGCCAGCAGCCCCCGGACTAGCGGGGGGGCGACAGATACGCAGTATTTT; CDR3 protein: CASSPRTSGGATDTQYF
J gene: TRBJ2-5; D gene: .; clone size: few; V gene: TRBV10-3; CDR3 DNA: TGTGCCATCCGCGGGGGCTCTGACTACCAAGAGACCCAGTACTTC; CDR3 protein: CAIRGGSDYQETQYF
J gene: TRBJ2-1; D gene: TRBD2; clone size: .; V gene: TRBV9; CDR3 DNA: TGTGCCAGCAGCGTAGGGAGACTAGCGCTTAACAATGAGCAGTTCTTC; CDR3 protein: CASSVGRLALNNEQFF
J gene: TRBJ1-2; D gene: TRBD1; clone size: .; V gene: TRBV7-9; CDR3 DNA: TGTGCCAGCAGCCCCACAGGGGGGCTAAGGGGCTACACCTTC; CDR3 protein: CASSPTGGLRGYTF
J gene: TRBJ1-1; D gene: TRBD1; clone size: .; V gene: TRBV11-2; CDR3 DNA: TGTGCCAGCAGCACCACGGACAGGCTGAACACTGAAGCTTTCTTT; CDR3 protein: CASSTTDRLNTEAFF
J gene: TRBJ1-2; D gene: TRBD1; clone size: .; V gene: TRBV7-9; CDR3 DNA: TGTGCCAGCAGCCGGGGACAGTACTATGGCTACACCTTC; CDR3 protein: CASSRGQYYGYTF
J gene: TRBJ2-2; D gene: .; clone size: .; V gene: TRBV7-9; CDR3 DNA: TGTGCCAGCAGCTTCTTTACCCGCGGCACCGGGGAGCTGTTTTTT; CDR3 protein: CASSFFTRGTGELFF
J gene: TRBJ1-1; D gene: TRBD1; clone size: many; V gene: TRBV12-3/TRBV12-4; CDR3 DNA: TGTGCCAGCAGCCTGACAGGGTGGGGGACTGAAGCTTTCTTT; CDR3 protein: CASSLTGWGTEAFF
J gene: TRBJ2-3; D gene: .; clone size: many; V gene: TRBV9; CDR3 DNA: TGTGCCAGCAGCCCTGAGGGGCAGGGTAGAGATACGCAGTATTTT; CDR3 protein: CASSPEGQGRDTQYF
J gene: TRBJ2-5; D gene: .; clone size: .; V gene: TRBV19; CDR3 DNA: TGTGCCAGTAGTAGGACACCCGAGGAGACCCAGTACTTC; CDR3 protein: CASSRTPEETQYF
J gene: TRBJ2-1; D gene: TRBD1; clone size: .; V gene: TRBV11-3; CDR3 DNA: TGTGCCAGCAGCTTAGGACAGGGGGCTGTGGGCAATGAGCAGTTCTTC; CDR3 protein: CASSLGQGAVGNEQFF
J gene: TRBJ2-7; D gene: .; clone size: .; V gene: TRBV9; CDR3 DNA: TGTGCCAGCAGCGGAAAAGGAGATCCCTACGAGCAGTACTTC; CDR3 protein: CASSGKGDPYEQYF
J gene: TRBJ1-2; D gene: TRBD1; clone size: few; V gene: TRBV27; CDR3 DNA: TGTGCCAGCAGTTTACGTGGGACAGGCGGTAACTATGGCTACACCTTC; CDR3 protein: CASSLRGTGGNYGYTF
J gene: TRBJ2-7; D gene: TRBD1; clone size: many; V gene: TRBV20-1; CDR3 DNA: TGCAGTGCTAGTCGGGACAGGGTCTACGAGCAGTACTTC; CDR3 protein: CSASRDRVYEQYF
J gene: TRBJ1-3; D gene: .; clone size: few; V gene: TRBV10-3; CDR3 DNA: TGTGCCATCAGTGAGTCGGGGGAGCTCTCTGGAAACACCATATATTTT; CDR3 protein: CAISESGELSGNTIYF
J gene: TRBJ1-3; D gene: .; clone size: few; V gene: TRBV7-9; CDR3 DNA: TGTGCCAGCAGCTCACGACAAAACCCCTCCCGGAACACCATATATTTT; CDR3 protein: CASSSRQNPSRNTIYF
J gene: TRBJ2-7; D gene: TRBD2; clone size: few; V gene: TRBV7-8; CDR3 DNA: TGTGCCAGCAGCTTAGCCCCTAGCGGGATTTACGAGCAGTACTTC; CDR3 protein: CASSLAPSGIYEQYF
J gene: TRBJ2-3; D gene: TRBD2; clone size: .; V gene: TRBV11-2; CDR3 DNA: TGTGCCAGCAGCACCCTCAGGACTAGCGGGAGGCGGGAGGATACGCAGTATTTT; CDR3 protein: CASSTLRTSGRREDTQYF
J gene: TRBJ2-7; D gene: TRBD1; clone size: .; V gene: TRBV20-1; CDR3 DNA: TGCAGTGCTGGGGGTAGGGGGCGAGGCTCCTACGAGCAGTACTTC; CDR3 protein: CSAGGRGRGSYEQYF
J gene: TRBJ2-7; D gene: TRBD1; clone size: few; V gene: TRBV5-6; CDR3 DNA: TGTGCCAGCAGCAAGTACCGGGACAGGGACGAGCAGTACTTC; CDR3 protein: CASSKYRDRDEQYF
J gene: TRBJ2-2; D gene: TRBD1; clone size: .; V gene: TRBV24-1; CDR3 DNA: TGTGCCACACCCGGGACAGGGGACCTGAACACCGGGGAGCTGTTTTTT; CDR3 protein: CATPGTGDLNTGELFF
J gene: TRBJ2-7; D gene: .; clone size: few; V gene: TRBV6-6; CDR3 DNA: TGTGCCAGCAGTTACTTAGAGGACAGAGTACACGAGCAGTACTTC; CDR3 protein: CASSYLEDRVHEQYF
J gene: TRBJ2-1; D gene: .; clone size: many; V gene: TRBV5-8; CDR3 DNA: TGTGCCAGCGCCCAAGGTCCAAGCTCCTACAATGAGCAGTTCTTC; CDR3 protein: CASAQGPSSYNEQFF
J gene: TRBJ2-7; D gene: .; clone size: few; V gene: TRBV6-2/TRBV6-3; CDR3 DNA: TGTGCCAGCAGTCGTGGGGGGACCCTAACAACCTACGAGCAGTACTTC; CDR3 protein: CASSRGGTLTTYEQYF
J gene: TRBJ2-7; D gene: TRBD1; clone size: few; V gene: TRBV29-1; CDR3 DNA: TGCAGCGTCGGCGGACAGGGAGGATCCTACGAGCAGTACTTC; CDR3 protein: CSVGGQGGSYEQYF
J gene: TRBJ1-1; D gene: .; clone size: few; V gene: TRBV6-2/TRBV6-3; CDR3 DNA: TGTGCCAGCAGTTCGGGGGCCGGCGACACTGAAGCTTTCTTT; CDR3 protein: CASSSGAGDTEAFF
J gene: TRBJ1-1; D gene: .; clone size: .; V gene: TRBV6-1; CDR3 DNA: TGTGCCAGCAGTGAACTCGGCAGGGTGACTGAAGCTTTCTTT; CDR3 protein: CASSELGRVTEAFF
J gene: TRBJ2-1; D gene: .; clone size: .; V gene: TRBV5-6; CDR3 DNA: TGTGCCAGCAGCTGGGGGACGACTGAGCAGTTCTTC; CDR3 protein: CASSWGTTEQFF
J gene: TRBJ2-1; D gene: TRBD1; clone size: .; V gene: TRBV10-3; CDR3 DNA: TGTGCCATCAGTAAAGACAGGGACAATGAGCAGTTCTTC; CDR3 protein: CAISKDRDNEQFF
J gene: TRBJ2-3; D gene: TRBD1; clone size: few; V gene: TRBV6-2/TRBV6-3; CDR3 DNA: TGTGCCAGCAGATGGACAGGGGCAGATACGCAGTATTTT; CDR3 protein: CASRWTGADTQYF
J gene: TRBJ2-2; D gene: TRBD2; clone size: .; V gene: TRBV5-6; CDR3 DNA: TGTGCCAGCAGCAACACGGGGGGGAGTCGCGACACCGGGGAGCTGTTTTTT; CDR3 protein: CASSNTGGSRDTGELFF
J gene: TRBJ2-1; D gene: TRBD1; clone size: .; V gene: TRBV7-3; CDR3 DNA: TGTGCCAGCAGCCCTCTTAGGGGGCCCTTCAATGAGCAGTTCTTC; CDR3 protein: CASSPLRGPFNEQFF
J gene: TRBJ2-7; D gene: TRBD1; clone size: few; V gene: TRBV5-1; CDR3 DNA: TGCGCCAGCAGCTCGAACTGGGACAGCTACGAGCAGTACTTC; CDR3 protein: CASSSNWDSYEQYF
J gene: TRBJ1-2; D gene: .; clone size: few; V gene: TRBV20-1; CDR3 DNA: TGCAGTGCCTTGGACAAGGAAAATTATGGCTACACCTTC; CDR3 protein: CSALDKENYGYTF
J gene: TRBJ1-4; D gene: .; clone size: .; V gene: TRBV7-8; CDR3 DNA: TGTGCCAGCAGCTTAGTCAGGGGCGATGAAAAACTGTTTTTT; CDR3 protein: CASSLVRGDEKLFF